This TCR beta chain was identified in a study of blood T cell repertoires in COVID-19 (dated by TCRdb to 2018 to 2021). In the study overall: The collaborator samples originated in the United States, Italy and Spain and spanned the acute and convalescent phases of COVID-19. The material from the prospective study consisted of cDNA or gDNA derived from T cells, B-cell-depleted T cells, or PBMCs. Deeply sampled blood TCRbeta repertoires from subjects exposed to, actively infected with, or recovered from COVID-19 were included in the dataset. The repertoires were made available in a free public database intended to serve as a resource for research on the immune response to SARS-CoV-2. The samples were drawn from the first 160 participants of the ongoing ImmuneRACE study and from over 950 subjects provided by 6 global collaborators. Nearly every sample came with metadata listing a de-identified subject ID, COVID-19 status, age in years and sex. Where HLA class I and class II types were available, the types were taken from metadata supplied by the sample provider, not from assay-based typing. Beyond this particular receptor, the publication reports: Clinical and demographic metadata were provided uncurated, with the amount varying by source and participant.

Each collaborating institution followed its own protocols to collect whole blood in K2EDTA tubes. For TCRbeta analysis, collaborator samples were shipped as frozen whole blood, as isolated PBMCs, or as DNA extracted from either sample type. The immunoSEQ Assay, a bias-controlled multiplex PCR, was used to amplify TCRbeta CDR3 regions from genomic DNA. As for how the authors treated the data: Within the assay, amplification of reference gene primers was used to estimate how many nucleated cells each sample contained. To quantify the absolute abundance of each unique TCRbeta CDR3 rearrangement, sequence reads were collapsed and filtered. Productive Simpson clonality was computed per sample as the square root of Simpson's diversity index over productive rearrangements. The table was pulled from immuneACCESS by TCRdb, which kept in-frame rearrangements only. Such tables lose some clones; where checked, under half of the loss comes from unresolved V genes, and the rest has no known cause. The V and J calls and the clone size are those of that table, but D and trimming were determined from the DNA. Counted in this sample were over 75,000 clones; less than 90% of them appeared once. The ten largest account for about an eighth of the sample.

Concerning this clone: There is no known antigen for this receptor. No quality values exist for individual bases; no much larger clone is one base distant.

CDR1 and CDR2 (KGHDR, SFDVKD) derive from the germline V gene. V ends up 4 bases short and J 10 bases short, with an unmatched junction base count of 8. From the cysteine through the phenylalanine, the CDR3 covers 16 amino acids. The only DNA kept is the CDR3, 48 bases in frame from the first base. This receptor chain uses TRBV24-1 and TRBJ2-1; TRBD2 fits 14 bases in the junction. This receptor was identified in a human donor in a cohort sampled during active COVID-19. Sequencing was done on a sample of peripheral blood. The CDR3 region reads CATSDPGTSGRMEQFF. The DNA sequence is TGTGCCACCAGTGACCCCGGGACTAGCGGGAGAATGGAGCAGTTCTTC.